Detailed here is one T cell receptor (beta chain). This clonotype has just a few counts. Its antigen specificity is not known. The record has no base qualities; no much larger clone is one base away. The data are from a study of response to subunit inactivated influenza vaccine (dated 2018 in TCRdb). As for the study more broadly: Deep quantitative profiling of the T cell receptor repertoire was used in the study to follow responses to a trivalent subunit inactivated influenza vaccine. The study at large found these results: It was suggested by the authors that each seasonal influenza vaccination may recruit only a limited number of new T cells.

The time point tag for this specimen amounts to: 45 days after influenza vaccine administration. The protocol used for the library was RT-PCR. Sequencing used an Illumina HiSeq 2500. The public reads were quality trimmed at Q25 with fastp and then assembled into clones with MiXCR by TCRdb, keeping productive beta chains. For every CDR3 protein sequence, its rows merge into one entry that carries the most common genes and DNA. Present in this sample are 450,000 to 500,000 distinct CDR3 sequences, approximately 11% of which were seen just once. Approximately 12% of the sample is taken by the ten largest. The sequence was collected from a man aged 45-60 years who received an inactivated influenza vaccine. Donor details come from another sample of the same person, matched by shared clones. This specimen consisted of PBMCs from blood, obtained 45 days after vaccination.

The nucleotide sequence is TGCGCCAGCAGCCCACAGGGGGCGAACACCGGGGAGCTGTTTTTT. The resulting protein is CASSPQGANTGELFF. Rearrangement joined TRBV5-1 to TRBJ2-2; 8 bases in the junction line up with TRBD1. CDR3 length: 15 amino acids, cysteine to phenylalanine. Only the CDR3 region is kept as DNA, spanning 45 bases read in frame from base 1. Looking up the germline V gene yields CDR1 SGHRS and CDR2 YFSETQ. V is cut back by 4 bases and J by 0 bases, with 2 bases in the junction unmatched.